This T cell receptor beta chain was recovered during a study of STAT5B mutations in CD4+ large granular lymphocyte leukemia. The method was immunoSEQ multiplex PCR; TCRdb's version includes in-frame clones alone and lacks a portion of them. The table records roughly 30,000 clones, about 70% of them present only once. The sequence was collected from a human donor in good health. The sequenced sample was CD4+ T cells from blood buffy coats.

The CDR3 nucleotides read TGTGCCAGCAGCTGGGTGGACAGGGGGCTGGATGGCTACACCTTC. Encoded protein: CASSWVDRGLDGYTF. The V gene is TRBV6-1, the J gene TRBJ1-2, with 11 bases aligning to TRBD1. The CDR3 contains 15 residues. V shed 6 bases, J shed 6 bases, and the junction held 9 bases outside the gene matches. CDR1 MNHNS and CDR2 SASEGT come from the germline V gene.